This T cell receptor beta chain was retrieved from a study of T cell changes during pregnancy in multiple sclerosis. Produced via immunoSEQ multiplex PCR; TCRdb's table is partial and in-frame only. The sample has over 55,000 clones; roughly nine tenths are singletons. Trimming took 5 bases from V and 6 from J, leaving 16 bases between them. Germline lookup yields CDR1 MNHNY and CDR2 SVGAGI (reference sequence). This CDR3 has 14 amino acids. The chain is built from TRBV6-6 and TRBJ1-2; tentatively, D is TRBD1 (6 bases). This receptor was taken from a female donor with multiple sclerosis, enrolled in a pregnancy study. The input for sequencing was peripheral blood, taken in the first trimester of pregnancy. CDR3 DNA: TGTGCCAGCAGTCCAATAACAGGGTCGAATGGCTACACCTTC. This sequence encodes CASSPITGSNGYTF.